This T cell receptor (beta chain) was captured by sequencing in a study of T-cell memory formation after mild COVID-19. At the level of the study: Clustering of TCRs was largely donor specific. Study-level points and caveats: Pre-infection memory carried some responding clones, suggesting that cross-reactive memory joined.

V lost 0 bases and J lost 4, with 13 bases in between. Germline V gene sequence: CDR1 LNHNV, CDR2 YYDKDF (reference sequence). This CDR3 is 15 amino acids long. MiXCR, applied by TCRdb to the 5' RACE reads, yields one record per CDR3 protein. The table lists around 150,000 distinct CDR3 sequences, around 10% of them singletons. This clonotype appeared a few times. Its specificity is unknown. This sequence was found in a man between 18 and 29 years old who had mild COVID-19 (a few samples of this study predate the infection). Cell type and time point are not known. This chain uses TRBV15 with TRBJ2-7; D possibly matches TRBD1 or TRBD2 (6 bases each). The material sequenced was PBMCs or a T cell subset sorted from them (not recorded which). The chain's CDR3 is CATSRDRGRRYEQYV. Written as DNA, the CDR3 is TGTGCCACCAGCAGAGATCGGGGGCGCAGGTACGAGCAGTACGTC.